Sequencing of this T cell receptor beta chain was carried out in a study of T-cell memory formation after mild COVID-19. Germline V gene lookup returns CDR1 SNHLY and CDR2 FYNNEI. This CDR3 is built from 14 residues. V was trimmed by 3 bases and J by 6 bases, leaving 14 bases between them. TCRdb re-called the 5' RACE reads with MiXCR, one entry per CDR3 protein. The sample lists about half a million distinct CDR3 sequences; 15% to 20% were seen once. The chain uses TRBV2 and TRBJ1-1, with no clear D. The origin of this receptor is an adult woman who had mild COVID-19 (a few samples of this study predate the infection). Cell type and time point are not known. Sequences were obtained from PBMCs or a T cell subset sorted from them (not recorded which). CDR3 in amino acids: CASSEESPPSEAFF. CDR3 bases: TGTGCCAGCAGTGAGGAGAGTCCTCCCTCTGAAGCTTTCTTT.